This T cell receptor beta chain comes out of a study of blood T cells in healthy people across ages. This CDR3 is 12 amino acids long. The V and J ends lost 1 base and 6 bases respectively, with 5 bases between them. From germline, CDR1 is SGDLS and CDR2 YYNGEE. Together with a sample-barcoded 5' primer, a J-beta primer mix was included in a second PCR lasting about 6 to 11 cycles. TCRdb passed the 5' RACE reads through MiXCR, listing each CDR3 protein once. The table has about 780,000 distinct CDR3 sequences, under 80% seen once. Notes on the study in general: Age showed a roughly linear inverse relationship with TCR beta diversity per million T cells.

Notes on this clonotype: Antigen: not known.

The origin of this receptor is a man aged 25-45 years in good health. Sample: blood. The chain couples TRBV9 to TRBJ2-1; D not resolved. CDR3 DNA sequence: TGTGCCAGCAGCGTATTGGGCAATGAGCAGTTCTTC. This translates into CASSVLGNEQFF.